The text below deals with one TCR beta chain. The germline V gene encodes CDR1 PRHDT and CDR2 FYEKMQ (reference sequence). The CDR3 runs 13 residues. The germline V and J ends were trimmed by 0 bases and 6 bases, with 8 bases remaining between them. Primers: 60 Vbeta forward and 13 Jbeta reverse. Assay: immunoSEQ multiplex PCR; the TCRdb copy retains only in-frame clones and omits some. This sample has about 140,000 clones, with approximately 80% found just once. This entry is derived from a study of cytomegalovirus exposure and HLA in healthy donors. The clonotype was recovered from a woman aged 40 to 50 in good health and CMV-seronegative. This rearrangement joins TRBV13 to TRBJ1-2; tentatively, D is TRBD1 (5 bases). Sequenced sample: PBMCs. This CDR3 is CASSLGRGHGYTF. DNA of the CDR3: TGTGCCAGCAGCTTAGGGCGGGGCCATGGCTACACCTTC. Full variable domain (remainder filled in from reference TRBV13 and TRBJ1-2): AAGVIQSPRHLIKEKRETATLKCYPIPRHDTVYWYQQGPGQDPQFLISFYEKMQSDKGSIPDRFSAQQFSDYHSELNMSSLELGDSALYFCASSLGRGHGYTFGSGTRLTVV.